The TCR beta chain described here comes from a study of cytotoxic CD8 clonotypes in ibrutinib-treated CLL. Looking at the study overall: Of the patients, about twelve were relapsed/refractory, 15 treatment-naive and fewer than 18 IGHV unmutated. Points from the study as a whole: Among the clonotypes, public ones were uncommon and contracted or held stable on treatment. Sampling time points were not equivalent between sustained-remission and progressing patients. The study found baseline clonality above age-matched healthy donors, tracking circulating CD8+ T-cell counts.

As regards this clone: The antigen is not known. Compared with germline, one end of the junction differs, possibly owing to a read error.

The CDR3 is 15 residues long. The germline CDR1 and CDR2 sequences are MNHEY and SVGAGI. Sequencing was performed with immunoSEQ multiplex PCR; in TCRdb, only in-frame clones are kept and a portion is missing. The table shows about 63,000 clones, with about three quarters occurring only once. The receptor was derived from a human donor with chronic lymphocytic leukemia. The V and J genes are TRBV6-5 and TRBJ2-7; 13 positions match TRBD2. The sequencing used PBMCs, collected after 12 months of ibrutinib treatment. The CDR3 coding sequence is TGTGCCAGCAGTAACTCCCTTGGGACTAGCGGGGTGCAGTACTTC. Its protein product is CASSNSLGTSGVQYF.